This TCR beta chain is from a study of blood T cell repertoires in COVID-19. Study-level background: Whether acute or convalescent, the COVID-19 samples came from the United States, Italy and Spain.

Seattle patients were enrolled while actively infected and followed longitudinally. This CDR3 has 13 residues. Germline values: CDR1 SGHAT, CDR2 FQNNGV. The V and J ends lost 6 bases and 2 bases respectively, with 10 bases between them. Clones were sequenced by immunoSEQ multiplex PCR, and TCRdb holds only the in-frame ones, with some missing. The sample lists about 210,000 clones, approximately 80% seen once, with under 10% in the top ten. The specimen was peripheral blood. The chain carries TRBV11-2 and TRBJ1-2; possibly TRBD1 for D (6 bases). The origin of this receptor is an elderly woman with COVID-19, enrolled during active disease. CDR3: CASSPDRNYGYTF. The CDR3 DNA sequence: TGTGCCAGCAGTCCCGACAGGAACTATGGCTACACCTTC. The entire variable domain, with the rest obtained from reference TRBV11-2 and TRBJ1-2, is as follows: EAGVAQSPRYKIIEKRQSVAFWCNPISGHATLYWYQQILGQGPKLLIQFQNNGVVDDSQLPKDRFSAERLKGVDSTLKIQPAKLEDSAVYLCASSPDRNYGYTFGSGTRLTVV.